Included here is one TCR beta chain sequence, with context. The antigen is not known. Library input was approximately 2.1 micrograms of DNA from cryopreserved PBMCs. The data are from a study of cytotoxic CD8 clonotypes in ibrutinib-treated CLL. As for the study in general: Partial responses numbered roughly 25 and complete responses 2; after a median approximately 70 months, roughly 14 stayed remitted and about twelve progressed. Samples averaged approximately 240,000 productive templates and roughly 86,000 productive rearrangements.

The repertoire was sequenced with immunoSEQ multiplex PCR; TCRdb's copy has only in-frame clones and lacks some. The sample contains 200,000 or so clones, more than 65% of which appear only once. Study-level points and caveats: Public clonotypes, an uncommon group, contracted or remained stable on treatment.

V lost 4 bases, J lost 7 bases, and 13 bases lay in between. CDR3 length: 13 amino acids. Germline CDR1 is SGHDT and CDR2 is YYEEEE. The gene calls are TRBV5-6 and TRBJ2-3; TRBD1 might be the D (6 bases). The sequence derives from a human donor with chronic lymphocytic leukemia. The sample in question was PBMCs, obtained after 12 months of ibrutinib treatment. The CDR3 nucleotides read TGTGCCAGCAGCCCTAACAGGGAACATACGCAGTATTTT. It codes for CASSPNREHTQYF. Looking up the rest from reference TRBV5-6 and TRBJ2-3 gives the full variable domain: DAGVTQSPTHLIKTRGQQVTLRCSPKSGHDTVSWYQQALGQGPQFIFQYYEEEERQRGNFPDRFSGHQFPNYSSELNVNALLLGDSALYLCASSPNREHTQYFGPGTRLTVL.